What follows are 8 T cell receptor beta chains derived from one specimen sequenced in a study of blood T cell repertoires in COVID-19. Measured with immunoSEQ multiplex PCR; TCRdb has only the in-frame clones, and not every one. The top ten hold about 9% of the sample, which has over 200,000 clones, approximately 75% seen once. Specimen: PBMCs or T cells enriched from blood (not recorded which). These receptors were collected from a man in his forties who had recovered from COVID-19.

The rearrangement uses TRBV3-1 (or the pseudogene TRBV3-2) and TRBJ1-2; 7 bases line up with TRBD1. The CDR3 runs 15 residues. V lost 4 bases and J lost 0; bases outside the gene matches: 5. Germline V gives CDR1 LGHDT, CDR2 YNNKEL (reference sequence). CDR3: CASSRTGVANYGYTF. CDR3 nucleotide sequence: TGTGCCAGCAGCCGAACAGGGGTAGCTAACTATGGCTACACCTTC.

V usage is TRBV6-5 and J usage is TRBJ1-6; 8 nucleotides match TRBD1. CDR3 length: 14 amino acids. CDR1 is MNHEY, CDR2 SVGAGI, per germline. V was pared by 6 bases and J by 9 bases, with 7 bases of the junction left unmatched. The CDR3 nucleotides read TGTGCCAGCAGGTCAGGGGGCCTGGGTTCACCCCTCCACTTT. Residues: CASRSGGLGSPLHF.

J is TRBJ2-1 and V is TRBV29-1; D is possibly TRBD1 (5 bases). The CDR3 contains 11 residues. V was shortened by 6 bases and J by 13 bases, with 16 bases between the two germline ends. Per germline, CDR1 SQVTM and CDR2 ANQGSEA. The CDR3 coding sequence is TGCAGCGTCAGAGGACACACTTCTCAGTTCTTC. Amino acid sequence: CSVRGHTSQFF.

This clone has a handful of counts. The CDR3 DNA is TGTGCCAGCAGTTCCGGGACTAGCGGGACCGGGACTGAAGCTTTCTTT. This codes for CASSSGTSGTGTEAFF. V usage is TRBV28 and J usage is TRBJ1-1, with TRBD1 as a possible D gene (5 bases). This CDR3 region has 16 residues. From germline, CDR1 is MDHEN and CDR2 SYDVKM. The V and J ends lost 4 bases and 5 bases respectively, with 20 bases between them.

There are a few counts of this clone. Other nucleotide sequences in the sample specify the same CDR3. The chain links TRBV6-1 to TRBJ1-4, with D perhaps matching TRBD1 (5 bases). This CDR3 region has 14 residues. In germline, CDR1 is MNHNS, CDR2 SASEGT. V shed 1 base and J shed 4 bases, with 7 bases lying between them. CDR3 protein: CASSEGQGNEKLFF. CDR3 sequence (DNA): TGTGCCAGCAGTGAAGGGCAGGGTAATGAAAAACTGTTTTTT.

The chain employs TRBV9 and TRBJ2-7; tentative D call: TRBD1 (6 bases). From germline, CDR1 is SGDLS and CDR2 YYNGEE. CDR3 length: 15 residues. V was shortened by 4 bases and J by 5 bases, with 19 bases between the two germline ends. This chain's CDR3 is CASSNKQGVNNEQYF. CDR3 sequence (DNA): TGTGCCAGCAGCAATAAACAGGGAGTCAACAACGAGCAGTACTTC.

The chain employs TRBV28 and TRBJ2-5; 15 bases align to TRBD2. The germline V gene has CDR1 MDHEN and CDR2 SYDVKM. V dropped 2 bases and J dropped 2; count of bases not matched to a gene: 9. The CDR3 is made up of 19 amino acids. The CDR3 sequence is CASSLLGTSGGLEQETQYF. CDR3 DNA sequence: TGTGCCAGCAGTTTACTCGGGACTAGCGGGGGGCTGGAGCAAGAGACCCAGTACTTC.

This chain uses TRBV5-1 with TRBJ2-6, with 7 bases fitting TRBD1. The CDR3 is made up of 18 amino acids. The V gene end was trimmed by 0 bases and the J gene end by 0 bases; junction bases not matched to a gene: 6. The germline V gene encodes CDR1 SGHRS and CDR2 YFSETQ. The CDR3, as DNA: TGCGCCAGCAGCTTGGGGGGGACAGCTAGCTCTGGGGCCAACGTCCTGACTTTC. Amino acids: CASSLGGTASSGANVLTF.